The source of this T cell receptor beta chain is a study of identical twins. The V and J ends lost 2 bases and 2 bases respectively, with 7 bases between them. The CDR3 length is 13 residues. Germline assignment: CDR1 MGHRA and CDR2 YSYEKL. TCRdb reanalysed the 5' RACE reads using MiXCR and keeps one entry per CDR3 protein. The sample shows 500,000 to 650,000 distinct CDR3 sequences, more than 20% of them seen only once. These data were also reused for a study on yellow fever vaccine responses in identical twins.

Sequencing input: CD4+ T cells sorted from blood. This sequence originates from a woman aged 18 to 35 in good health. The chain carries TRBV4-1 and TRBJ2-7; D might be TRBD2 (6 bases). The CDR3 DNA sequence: TGCGCCAGCAGCCAAATAGCGGCCTACGAGCAGTACTTC. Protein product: CASSQIAAYEQYF.